A selection of T cell receptor beta chains follows, all from one sample in a study of blood T cell repertoires in COVID-19. Produced via immunoSEQ multiplex PCR; TCRdb's table is partial and in-frame only. The sample holds some 120,000 clones, approximately 71% seen once. Material for sequencing was peripheral blood. These receptors originate from a woman aged 70-85 years with acute or convalescent COVID-19. CDR3s include the opening cysteine and the closing phenylalanine or tryptophan. A D gene is named only where the DNA matches it firmly. Size values are once, few and many counts, or a class for expanded clones, and some rows have none.

v_call	clone_size	d_call	j_call	cdr3_aa	cdr3_nt
TRBV27	few	TRBD2	TRBJ2-6	CASRGVRTSRSSGANVLTF	TGTGCCAGCAGGGGGGTTAGGACTAGTCGAAGCTCTGGGGCCAACGTCCTGACTTTC
TRBV19	.	TRBD1	TRBJ2-5	CASSIGRGRRETQYF	TGTGCCAGTAGTATTGGCAGGGGGCGCCGGGAGACCCAGTACTTC
TRBV30	.	.	TRBJ2-5	CAWSSGAETQYF	TGTGCCTGGAGTTCAGGGGCTGAGACCCAGTACTTC
TRBV5-6	few	TRBD1	TRBJ1-6	CASSFASGQGGSPLHF	TGTGCCAGCAGCTTCGCTTCAGGACAGGGGGGTTCACCCCTCCACTTT
TRBV5-1	.	TRBD1	TRBJ2-7	CASSSAGTGNYEQYF	TGCGCCAGCAGCTCCGCTGGGACAGGGAACTACGAGCAGTACTTC
TRBV29-1	.	TRBD2	TRBJ2-1	CSVEKREGRNEQFF	TGCAGCGTTGAAAAGCGGGAGGGCCGGAATGAGCAGTTCTTC
TRBV7-2	.	TRBD2	TRBJ2-3	CASSLEASGGARTDTQYF	TGTGCCAGCAGCTTAGAGGCTAGCGGGGGGGCCCGCACAGATACGCAGTATTTT
TRBV14	.	.	TRBJ2-1	CASSQRSSYNEQFF	TGTGCCAGCAGCCAGCGGAGCTCCTACAATGAGCAGTTCTTC
TRBV6-2/TRBV6-3	few	.	TRBJ2-3	CASSHIGARDTQYF	TGTGCCAGCAGTCACATTGGGGCGCGAGATACGCAGTATTTT
TRBV9	.	.	TRBJ2-1	CASSLEGGRHNEQFF	TGTGCCAGCAGCCTAGAGGGAGGCCGCCACAATGAGCAGTTCTTC
TRBV10-2	.	TRBD2	TRBJ2-7	CASSVAGGPGEQYF	TGCGCCAGCAGTGTGGCGGGAGGGCCGGGGGAGCAGTACTTC
TRBV5-1	.	.	TRBJ2-2	CASSPTDTLTGELFF	TGCGCCAGCAGCCCCACAGACACCCTCACCGGGGAGCTGTTTTTT
TRBV6-5	once	.	TRBJ1-5	CASSAGEGRPQHF	TGTGCCAGCAGCGCAGGGGAGGGCCGGCCCCAGCATTTT
TRBV7-3	.	.	TRBJ2-5	CASSWYTTYQETQYF	TGTGCCAGCAGCTGGTATACTACGTACCAAGAGACCCAGTACTTC
TRBV7-2	.	TRBD2	TRBJ2-7	CASSPTGTSGRSEQYF	TGTGCCAGCAGCCCCACCGGGACTAGCGGGAGAAGCGAGCAGTACTTC
TRBV5-5	.	.	TRBJ2-7	CASSLSHYEQYF	TGTGCCAGCAGCTTATCCCACTACGAGCAGTACTTC
TRBV4-3	.	.	TRBJ1-6	CASLGCVAGNSPLHF	TGCGCCAGCCTGGGATGCGTCGCGGGTAATTCACCCCTCCACTTT
TRBV4-2	few	.	TRBJ2-7	CASSQAVLDYEQYF	TGTGCCAGCAGCCAAGCCGTTTTAGACTACGAGCAGTACTTC
TRBV6-5	few	TRBD1	TRBJ1-5	CATRDRGNQPQHF	TGTGCCACCCGGGACAGGGGCAATCAGCCCCAGCATTTT
TRBV3-1/TRBV3-2	.	TRBD2	TRBJ2-7	CASSHPSGSSYEQYF	TGTGCCAGCAGCCACCCTAGCGGAAGCTCCTACGAGCAGTACTTC
TRBV7-2	few	TRBD1	TRBJ1-2	CASSRPGQGPNYGYTF	TGTGCCAGCAGCCGCCCGGGACAGGGTCCGAACTATGGCTACACCTTC
TRBV6-5	.	.	TRBJ1-6	CASSYGRGGNSPLHF	TGTGCCAGCAGTTACGGCAGGGGTGGTAATTCACCCCTCCACTTT
TRBV6-5	.	TRBD1	TRBJ2-7	CASSYSGGREQYF	TGTGCCAGCAGTTACTCAGGGGGCCGCGAGCAGTACTTC
TRBV27	.	.	TRBJ1-5	CASSYRDSNQPQHF	TGTGCCAGCAGCTACCGCGATAGCAATCAGCCCCAGCATTTT
TRBV5-4	.	.	TRBJ2-1	CASSSASSPNEQFF	TGTGCCAGCAGCTCGGCCTCTAGCCCCAATGAGCAGTTCTTC
TRBV7-8	.	.	TRBJ2-3	CASSGGGPTDTQYF	TGTGCCAGCAGCGGCGGGGGCCCCACAGATACGCAGTATTTT
TRBV19	.	.	TRBJ1-2	CASERGHPAYYGYTF	TGTGCCAGCGAGAGGGGACACCCAGCCTACTATGGCTACACCTTC
TRBV4-1	many	TRBD1	TRBJ1-6	CASSQPTGYYNSPLHF	TGCGCCAGCAGCCAACCGACAGGGTACTATAATTCACCCCTCCACTTT
TRBV5-1	.	.	TRBJ2-7	CASSLAGVVGEQYF	TGCGCCAGCAGCTTGGCCGGGGTTGTGGGCGAGCAGTACTTC
TRBV2	many	.	TRBJ1-2	CASYDRIKGYTF	TGTGCCAGTTATGACAGGATCAAGGGCTACACCTTC
TRBV5-5	.	.	TRBJ2-7	CASSLEGSSYEQYF	TGTGCCAGCAGTCTGGAAGGGAGCTCCTACGAGCAGTACTTC
TRBV6-5	.	.	TRBJ1-2	CASSNTGTSRGYTF	TGTGCCAGCAGTAACACAGGGACGTCGCGAGGCTACACCTTC
TRBV5-6	.	.	TRBJ1-4	CASSFGSTNEKLFF	TGTGCCAGCAGCTTTGGCTCAACTAATGAAAAACTGTTTTTT
TRBV5-6	.	.	TRBJ2-5	CASQSGQIWETQYF	TGTGCCAGCCAGAGCGGACAGATTTGGGAGACCCAGTACTTC
TRBV9	once	TRBD2	TRBJ2-5	CASSGGSGKGETQYF	TGTGCCAGCAGCGGTGGTAGCGGGAAGGGGGAGACCCAGTACTTC
TRBV10-3	once	TRBD1	TRBJ2-7	CATSARGPYEQYF	TGTGCCACCAGCGCCAGGGGGCCCTACGAGCAGTACTTC
TRBV19	.	.	TRBJ1-2	CASSIDRGGYTF	TGTGCCAGTAGTATCGATCGGGGTGGCTACACCTTC
TRBV27	.	TRBD1	TRBJ2-1	CASSFKGQYSYNEQFF	TGTGCCAGCAGTTTTAAGGGACAGTACTCCTACAATGAGCAGTTCTTC
TRBV19	.	TRBD2	TRBJ2-7	CASTWGGEQYF	TGTGCCAGTACATGGGGGGGCGAGCAGTACTTC
TRBV6-6	few	.	TRBJ2-1	CPTGGTTNEQFF	TGTCCCACCGGAGGTACAACCAATGAGCAGTTCTTC
TRBV18	.	TRBD2	TRBJ2-3	CASSPIAGGPGDTQYF	TGTGCCAGCTCACCAATAGCGGGAGGGCCTGGAGATACGCAGTATTTT
TRBV6-5	few	TRBD1	TRBJ1-4	CASSPRQGFNEKLFF	TGTGCCAGCAGCCCCAGACAGGGATTCAATGAAAAACTGTTTTTT
TRBV11-2	.	.	TRBJ1-3	CASSLDVPPSLYF	TGTGCCAGCAGCTTAGATGTCCCCCCCTCTTTATATTTT
TRBV7-9	.	.	TRBJ2-6	CAIRRVAGANVLTF	TGTGCCATCAGGCGGGTCGCTGGGGCCAACGTCCTGACTTTC
TRBV7-2	once	.	TRBJ2-7	CASSFLYEQYF	TGTGCCAGCAGCTTCCTATACGAGCAGTACTTC